These T cell receptor beta chains were read from a single sample in a study of Graves' ophthalmopathy and Graves' hyperthyroidism. TCRdb reprocessed the multiplex PCR reads with MiXCR, giving one entry per CDR3 protein. The table includes about 240,000 distinct CDR3 sequences, around 45% detected once. The material sequenced was peripheral blood. The receptors derive from an adult man with Graves' ophthalmopathy. The conserved cysteine and the conserved F or W are not part of the CDR3 here. Each record gives: V gene, CDR3 protein.

>TRBV12-5
ASGSRGQGDVLT
>TRBV10-1
ASSEIGGNSYEQY
>TRBV29-1
SVEGEMNTEAF
>TRBV20-1
SATGRPLLQGTQY
>TRBV5-5
ASSHLGSPEAF
>TRBV12-3/TRBV12-4
ASSPAGRDLY
>TRBV18
ASSRMGTNTEAF
>TRBV5-1
ASSLGRGGIRSGNTIY
>TRBV10-2
ASRDSGRARNEQY
>TRBV7-9
ASSILQETQY
>TRBV7-2
ASNQGGRSNQPQH
>TRBV7-3
ASSSSDVETQY
>TRBV20-1
SARDLTAASRETQY
>TRBV15
ASSLEPPVGGSSYEQY
>TRBV5-4
ASSLRQGINEQY
>TRBV7-9
ASSMDSQKVYEQY
>TRBV2
ASSGAVEQY
>TRBV7-9
ASSFDPRPETQY
>TRBV7-9
ASTGWGVGEAF
>TRBV7-2
ASSLGGRGEDTGELF
>TRBV15
ATSRGRGVGSEQY
>TRBV5-4
ASSSSGLAAIGGTGELL
>TRBV7-2
ASSPDTDTQY
>TRBV12-3/TRBV12-4
ASSLVGSRLETQY
>TRBV15
ATSRDLGVAYEQY